This is a list of T cell receptor beta chains from one sample in a study of shared clonotypes between healthy human individuals. Assay: immunoSEQ multiplex PCR; the TCRdb copy retains only in-frame clones and omits some. The data hold roughly 600,000 clones, with 98% observed a single time. Sequenced sample: naive CD8+ T cells sorted from blood. The source is a man aged 25-45 years in good health. The CDR3 runs from the conserved cysteine through the conserved F or W.

CDR3aa: CAWSRGTDSYEQYF
v_gene: TRBV30
j_gene: TRBJ2-7

CDR3aa: CASSAGTGGLVSNQPQHF
v_gene: TRBV2
j_gene: TRBJ1-5

CDR3aa: CASSGRGYTF
v_gene: TRBV9
j_gene: TRBJ1-2

CDR3aa: CASRSRGRRNEQYF
v_gene: TRBV6-5
j_gene: TRBJ2-7

CDR3aa: CASSPLSGYTQYF
v_gene: TRBV4-1
j_gene: TRBJ2-3

CDR3aa: CATSTPGQGAFGEKLFF
v_gene: TRBV15
j_gene: TRBJ1-4

CDR3aa: CASSATGPLFF
v_gene: TRBV7-2
j_gene: TRBJ1-4

CDR3aa: CASSREVDNEQFF
v_gene: TRBV7-9
j_gene: TRBJ2-1

CDR3aa: CASSQDPLSAYQAYTDTQYF
v_gene: TRBV14
j_gene: TRBJ2-3

CDR3aa: CASSQGLADSSYNEQFF
v_gene: TRBV14
j_gene: TRBJ2-1

CDR3aa: CASSQGGHYNEQFF
v_gene: TRBV4-3
j_gene: TRBJ2-1

CDR3aa: CASSSQGYEQYF
v_gene: TRBV7-9
j_gene: TRBJ2-7

CDR3aa: CASGTSGRENEQFF
v_gene: TRBV7-9
j_gene: TRBJ2-1

CDR3aa: CAISPDESYNEQFF
v_gene: TRBV10-3
j_gene: TRBJ2-1

CDR3aa: CASTGTGEAYEQYF
v_gene: TRBV6-6
j_gene: TRBJ2-7

CDR3aa: CASSQAWTPYEQYF
v_gene: TRBV4-1
j_gene: TRBJ2-7

CDR3aa: CASSLDRGNTDTQYF
v_gene: TRBV5-1
j_gene: TRBJ2-3

CDR3aa: CASSLGPDYGMVGEQFF
v_gene: TRBV7-2
j_gene: TRBJ2-1

CDR3aa: CASSLSGGVLGELFF
v_gene: TRBV6-6
j_gene: TRBJ2-2

CDR3aa: CASSPRQNGGNQPQHF
v_gene: TRBV7-2
j_gene: TRBJ1-5

CDR3aa: CASTGLAYSYEQYF
v_gene: TRBV6-1
j_gene: TRBJ2-7

CDR3aa: CASSDLTGTSTDEQYF
v_gene: TRBV7-9
j_gene: TRBJ2-7

CDR3aa: CASSLSGQGIYEQYF
v_gene: TRBV5-1
j_gene: TRBJ2-7

CDR3aa: CASRPPEREGLGETQYF
v_gene: TRBV7-9
j_gene: TRBJ2-5

CDR3aa: CASSLGHEQFF
v_gene: TRBV7-2
j_gene: TRBJ2-1

CDR3aa: CASRKAGGPETQYF
v_gene: TRBV28
j_gene: TRBJ2-5

CDR3aa: CASCNGLAGTGELFF
v_gene: TRBV27
j_gene: TRBJ2-2

CDR3aa: CASSLERDEQFF
v_gene: TRBV7-8
j_gene: TRBJ2-1

CDR3aa: CASSQDTGGAGNEQFF
v_gene: TRBV4-3
j_gene: TRBJ2-1

CDR3aa: CSVGASGRYNQETQYF
v_gene: TRBV29-1
j_gene: TRBJ2-5

CDR3aa: CASSRSRDEQYF
v_gene: TRBV7-9
j_gene: TRBJ2-7

CDR3aa: CASSCLTQDSQETQYF
v_gene: TRBV7-9
j_gene: TRBJ2-5

CDR3aa: CASSSAPTATARGYTF
v_gene: TRBV27
j_gene: TRBJ1-2

CDR3aa: CASTPGWGIEQFF
v_gene: TRBV7-2
j_gene: TRBJ2-1

CDR3aa: CASSPLGGSRSLNEQFF
v_gene: TRBV27
j_gene: TRBJ2-1

CDR3aa: CASSLAGLEFYEQYF
v_gene: TRBV7-8
j_gene: TRBJ2-7

CDR3aa: CASSYGITDTQYF
v_gene: TRBV6-5
j_gene: TRBJ2-3

CDR3aa: CASSLDASGAYNEQFF
v_gene: TRBV7-9
j_gene: TRBJ2-1

CDR3aa: CSARTSGIDEQYF
v_gene: TRBV29-1
j_gene: TRBJ2-7

CDR3aa: CASRPADSYNEQFF
v_gene: TRBV6-5
j_gene: TRBJ2-1

CDR3aa: CASSLFTSSSYEQYF
v_gene: TRBV28
j_gene: TRBJ2-7

CDR3aa: CASSLELAGSTDTQYF
v_gene: TRBV11-2
j_gene: TRBJ2-3

CDR3aa: CAISDPSGELYNEQFF
v_gene: TRBV10-3
j_gene: TRBJ2-1

CDR3aa: CASSVGGGRSYEQYF
v_gene: TRBV9
j_gene: TRBJ2-7

CDR3aa: CSVKLAGEVYEQYF
v_gene: TRBV29-1
j_gene: TRBJ2-7

CDR3aa: CASSQDHQVGYEQYF
v_gene: TRBV4-3
j_gene: TRBJ2-7

CDR3aa: CASSWQGNEKLFF
v_gene: TRBV6-6
j_gene: TRBJ1-4

CDR3aa: CASSQDPGWNYEQYF
v_gene: TRBV4-3
j_gene: TRBJ2-7

CDR3aa: CAWSLVDTQYF
v_gene: TRBV30
j_gene: TRBJ2-3

CDR3aa: CATTIGGPNEQFF
v_gene: TRBV5-6
j_gene: TRBJ2-1

CDR3aa: CASSLVGLELRDEQFF
v_gene: TRBV5-1
j_gene: TRBJ2-1

CDR3aa: CASSPSTSGRDEQFF
v_gene: TRBV27
j_gene: TRBJ2-1

CDR3aa: CASAGTPIVNEQFF
v_gene: TRBV23-1
j_gene: TRBJ2-1

CDR3aa: CASSVSGRADEQFF
v_gene: TRBV9
j_gene: TRBJ2-1

CDR3aa: CASSPGLGRTDTQYF
v_gene: TRBV25-1
j_gene: TRBJ2-3

CDR3aa: CASSETGHYEQYF
v_gene: TRBV2
j_gene: TRBJ2-7